Presented here are 27 T cell receptor beta chains from one specimen sequenced in a study of control samples from healthy donors and cancer patients. Using immunoSEQ multiplex PCR, the repertoire was profiled, and TCRdb retains in-frame clones only, with some absent. The sample has 40,000 or so clones, around 83% seen once. The sequenced sample consisted of PBMCs. Every receptor here comes from a woman between 55 and 75 years old with lung cancer.

J is TRBJ1-2 and V is TRBV20-1; 12 bases map to TRBD1. The CDR3 has 15 amino acids. CDR1 and CDR2 (germline): DFQATT, SNEGSKA (reference sequence). The junction had 8 bases not matched to a gene; V was cut back by 3 bases and J by 6 bases. The CDR3 spells CSASVWDRGPDGYTF. In DNA, the CDR3 is TGCAGTGCTAGTGTATGGGACAGGGGGCCGGATGGCTACACCTTC.

The CDR3 loop is CASSRTGTGNTIYF. The CDR3 nucleotides are TGTGCCAGCAGCAGGACAGGGACCGGAAACACCATATATTTT. The chain uses TRBV6-5 and TRBJ1-3; 8 bases match TRBD1. V lost 6 bases, J lost 4 bases, and 5 bases stayed unmatched. This CDR3 has 14 amino acids. Germline V gives CDR1 MNHEY, CDR2 SVGAGI.

The chain links TRBV7-3 to TRBJ2-6; possible D gene TRBD2, 5 bases. The CDR3 loop spans 17 amino acids. Trimming removed 4 bases at V and 2 bases at J, with 15 bases between. CDR1 is SGHTA and CDR2 is FQGTGA in the germline V gene. CDR3 DNA: TGTGCCAGCAGCTCGGGGAACGGGGTGGCTGGGGCCAACGTCCTGACTTTC. As protein: CASSSGNGVAGANVLTF.

J is TRBJ2-5 and V is TRBV19; D is uncertain. V lost 5 bases to trimming and J lost 4 bases, with 20 bases between them. Germline CDR1 LNHDA, CDR2 SQIVND (reference sequence). CDR3 size: 16 residues. The CDR3 reads CASSFWAGRGPETQYF. The CDR3 nucleotides read TGTGCCAGTAGTTTTTGGGCAGGCCGTGGGCCAGAGACCCAGTACTTC.

Only one count was recorded for this clone. The CDR3 reads CASSPLSSNAGLETQYF. The DNA of the CDR3 is TGTGCCAGCAGCCCCCTTAGTAGCAACGCAGGGTTGGAGACCCAGTACTTC. The chain combines TRBV11-2 with TRBJ2-5; a weak D match, TRBD1 (5 bases). V was clipped by 5 bases and J by 5 bases, with 24 bases between them. Germline-derived CDR1 and CDR2 are SGHAT and FQNNGV. The CDR3 runs 17 residues.

This clone was counted a single time. The DNA of the CDR3 is TGTGCCATCGCAACGAGGAGCTCTGGGGCCAACGTCCTGACTTTC. Protein: CAIATRSSGANVLTF. V usage is TRBV10-3 and J usage is TRBJ2-6; D call uncertain. Germline values: CDR1 ENHRY, CDR2 SYGVKD. CDR3 size: 15 residues. V lost 8 bases, J lost 0 bases, and 11 bases lay in between.

The chain recombines TRBV10-3 with TRBJ1-2; D call uncertain. This CDR3 is built from 19 residues. Germline values: CDR1 ENHRY, CDR2 SYGVKD. V dropped 4 bases and J dropped 1 base, with 25 bases sitting between them. CDR3: CAISVSQFRGLPFNYGYTF. Here the CDR3 DNA reads TGTGCCATCAGTGTAAGTCAGTTCAGAGGCCTACCCTTTAACTATGGCTACACCTTC.

V gene TRBV7-9 combines with J gene TRBJ2-3; D gene uncertain. The CDR3 has 14 amino acids. Germline values: CDR1 SEHNR, CDR2 FQNEAQ (reference sequence). Trimming removed 7 bases at V and 0 bases at J, with 11 bases between. This CDR3 is CASNGWPSTDTQYF. For the CDR3, the DNA is TGTGCCAGCAATGGCTGGCCTAGCACAGATACGCAGTATTTT.

This chain connects TRBV25-1 to TRBJ1-4; D is possibly TRBD1 (6 bases). The CDR3 loop spans 14 amino acids. CDR1 is MGHDK, CDR2 SYGVNS, per germline. Trimming took 7 bases from V and 8 from J, leaving 17 bases between them. CDR3: CASTKGQRTEKLFF. CDR3 nucleotides: TGTGCCAGCACGAAAGGACAGAGGACGGAAAAACTGTTTTTT.

The chain joins TRBV6-5 to TRBJ1-1; D call uncertain. CDR3 size: 11 residues. V lost 6 bases to trimming and J lost 6 bases, with 8 bases between them. The germline V gene has CDR1 MNHEY and CDR2 SVGAGI. CDR3 nucleotide sequence: TGTGCCAGCAGGGCTGACTCTGAAGCTTTCTTT. Translated, it gives CASRADSEAFF.

This clone was picked up one time. The chain carries TRBV13 and TRBJ2-7; 7 bases map to TRBD1. The CDR3 runs 15 residues. J lost 5 bases, V lost 0 bases, and 7 bases had no gene match. Germline lookup yields CDR1 PRHDT and CDR2 FYEKMQ (reference sequence). The CDR3 protein is CASSLGEGTADEQYF. As DNA, the CDR3 is TGTGCCAGCAGCTTAGGCGAAGGGACAGCTGACGAGCAGTACTTC.

V gene TRBV18 combines with J gene TRBJ1-1, with D uncertain. The V gene lost 2 bases and the J gene lost 8 bases, with 9 bases spanning the gap. This CDR3 contains 12 residues. Germline-derived CDR1 and CDR2 are KGHSH and LQKENI. The CDR3 sequence: CASSPMNLEAFF. As DNA, the CDR3 is TGTGCCAGCTCACCAATGAATTTAGAAGCTTTCTTT.

The chain combines TRBV30 with TRBJ2-1; TRBD1 might be the D (5 bases). V was clipped by 5 bases and J by 9 bases, with 8 bases between them. Germline V gives CDR1 GTSNPN, CDR2 SVGIG (reference sequence). This CDR3 has 10 residues. CDR3 sequence: CAWGAGEQFF. The CDR3 region has the DNA TGTGCCTGGGGGGCAGGTGAGCAGTTCTTC. Variable domain in full (rest from reference TRBV30 and TRBJ2-1): SQTIHQWPATLVQPVGSPLSLECTVEGTSNPNLYWYRQAAGRGLQLLFYSVGIGQISSEVPQNLSASRPQDRQFILSSKKLLLSDSGFYLCAWGAGEQFFGPGTRLTVL.

The rearrangement uses TRBV9 and TRBJ2-3; no firm D call. From germline, CDR1 is SGDLS and CDR2 YYNGEE. The V end lost 4 bases, the J end lost 2 bases, and 11 bases lay between the germline ends. The CDR3 spans 14 residues. CDR3 sequence: CASSITPPTDTQYF. In nucleotides, the CDR3 is TGTGCCAGCAGCATTACCCCCCCCACAGATACGCAGTATTTT.

V gene TRBV6-5 combines with J gene TRBJ1-1; tentative D call: TRBD1 (5 bases). There are 12 residues in the CDR3. V was trimmed by 6 bases and J by 8 bases, leaving 13 bases between them. Germline-derived CDR1 and CDR2 are MNHEY and SVGAGI. The CDR3 DNA reads TGTGCCAGCAGCAGGACAAGTACAGAAGCTTTCTTT. Its protein is CASSRTSTEAFF.

This clone has a handful of counts. The V and J genes are TRBV6-5 and TRBJ2-1; D possibly corresponds to TRBD1 (6 bases). Germline CDR1 MNHEY, CDR2 SVGAGI. The CDR3 consists of 12 residues. V lost 7 bases, J lost 4 bases, and 8 bases lay in between. The CDR3 protein is CASTDRYNEQFF. Here the CDR3 DNA reads TGTGCCAGCACCGACAGGTACAATGAGCAGTTCTTC.

The V and J genes are TRBV3-1 (or the pseudogene TRBV3-2) and TRBJ2-7; TRBD2 agrees at 9 bases. The CDR3 loop spans 15 amino acids. Trimming cost V 4 bases and J 3 bases; bases outside gene matches: 7. Germline V gene sequence: CDR1 LGHDT, CDR2 YNNKEL (reference sequence). The CDR3 DNA reads TGTGCCAGCAGCCCCCTCGGGCGGGAGGGCTACGAGCAGTACTTC. Its protein is CASSPLGREGYEQYF.

The V and J genes are TRBV6-2 or TRBV6-3 and TRBJ1-1; D unresolved. Trimming took off 2 bases at V and 0 bases at J, with 4 bases between the two ends. Germline CDR1 is MNHEY and CDR2 is SVGEGT. This CDR3 is 13 amino acids long. CDR3 amino acids: CASSYVVNTEAFF. For the CDR3, the DNA is TGTGCCAGCAGTTACGTAGTGAACACTGAAGCTTTCTTT.

The chain employs TRBV7-2 and TRBJ2-7; possibly TRBD1 or TRBD2 for D (5 bases each). This CDR3 is built from 14 residues. Germline values: CDR1 SGHTA, CDR2 FQGNSA. V lost 2 bases and J lost 6, with 14 bases in between. The CDR3, as DNA: TGTGCCAGCAGCTTACCCAAACGGGGACCCGAGCAGTACTTC. As protein: CASSLPKRGPEQYF.

This chain joins TRBV5-1 and TRBJ2-3; 14 nucleotides agree with TRBD2. This CDR3 has 18 residues. Unmatched junction bases numbered 4, after V lost 1 base and J lost 0 bases. Germline V lookup: CDR1 SGHRS, CDR2 YFSETQ. CDR3 nucleotides: TGCGCCAGCAGCTTGATGACTAGCGGGGGGGCTAGCACAGATACGCAGTATTTT. Translating gives CASSLMTSGGASTDTQYF.

The CDR3 loop is CASSGVAGGMRNEQFF. The CDR3 DNA reads TGTGCCAGCAGCGGGGTAGCGGGAGGTATGCGCAATGAGCAGTTCTTC. The chain is built from TRBV9 and TRBJ2-1; 10 bases are a match to TRBD2. In germline, CDR1 is SGDLS, CDR2 YYNGEE. CDR3 length: 16 residues. V shed 3 bases, J shed 6 bases, and the junction held 9 bases outside the gene matches.

CDR3 coding DNA: TGTGCCAGCAGCAAAGATGGTTCACCCCTCCACTTT. As protein: CASSKDGSPLHF. V is TRBV7-2 and J is TRBJ1-6; D is ambiguous. The CDR3 is made up of 12 amino acids. Germline CDR1 and CDR2: SGHTA and FQGNSA. The germline V and J ends were trimmed by 5 bases and 9 bases, with 8 bases remaining between them.

The chain has TRBV27 and TRBJ1-1, with TRBD1 identical over 7 bases. J gave up 0 bases and V 5 bases, and 0 bases lay outside the gene matches. The CDR3 is 13 amino acids. Germline V lookup: CDR1 MNHEY, CDR2 SMNVEV (reference sequence). The CDR3 DNA reads TGTGCCAGCAGTGACAGGGTGAACACTGAAGCTTTCTTT. Amino acids: CASSDRVNTEAFF.

This chain uses TRBV28 with TRBJ1-1, with D hard to call. V lost 5 bases and J lost 0, with 4 bases in between. Germline CDR1 reads MDHEN; CDR2 reads SYDVKM. There are 12 residues in the CDR3. This chain's CDR3 is CASSPMNTEAFF. DNA of the CDR3: TGTGCCAGCAGTCCCATGAACACTGAAGCTTTCTTT.

The chain combines TRBV5-1 with TRBJ2-3; D not resolved. V was clipped by 4 bases and J by 1 base, with 10 bases between them. From germline, CDR1 is SGHRS and CDR2 YFSETQ. CDR3 length equals 14 residues. CDR3 sequence reads: CASSVIYRTDTQYF. The DNA of the CDR3 is TGCGCCAGCAGCGTTATCTACCGCACAGATACGCAGTATTTT.

V usage is TRBV3-1 (or the pseudogene TRBV3-2) and J usage is TRBJ1-4; D ambiguous. The V end was cut by 10 bases, the J end by 7 bases, with 13 bases between. Germline values: CDR1 LGHDT, CDR2 YNNKEL (reference sequence). The CDR3 extends over 12 amino acids. This chain's CDR3 is CATSSQGEKLFF. The DNA for the CDR3 is TGTGCCACCTCCTCTCAAGGTGAAAAACTGTTTTTT.

This chain uses TRBV5-1 with TRBJ1-2, with D uncertain. V was pared by 0 bases and J by 8 bases, with 11 bases between. Germline CDR1 and CDR2: SGHRS and YFSETQ. CDR3 size: 13 residues. The CDR3 nucleotides read TGCGCCAGCAGCTTGGCGACACCTGGGGGCTACACCTTC. Its translation: CASSLATPGGYTF.